This passage covers 10 T cell receptor beta chains from one sample sequenced in a study of siplizumab effects on memory and regulatory T cells. Only in-frame clones appear in the TCRdb table, and some are missing; sequencing was by immunoSEQ multiplex PCR. The repertoire holds roughly 62,000 clones, with less than 80% as singletons. The specimen sequenced was memory CD4+ T cells sorted from blood. Receptors were obtained from a human donor in good health.

The V call is TRBV7-2, the J call TRBJ2-7; unclear D gene. The CDR3 has 13 amino acids. The germline gives CDR1 SGHTA, CDR2 FQGNSA. V gave up 6 bases and J gave up 5 bases, with 14 bases separating them. The CDR3 region is CASSQTGRDEQYF. In DNA, the CDR3 is TGTGCCAGCAGTCAAACTGGTCGAGACGAGCAGTACTTC.

CDR3 amino acids: CASDTGAPNSPLHF. The CDR3 nucleotides read TGTGCCAGCGATACAGGGGCGCCTAATTCACCCCTCCACTTT. V usage is TRBV2 and J usage is TRBJ1-6, with 7 nucleotides matching TRBD1. The CDR3 loop spans 14 amino acids. Germline loops: CDR1 SNHLY, CDR2 FYNNEI. The V and J ends lost 8 bases and 6 bases, in that order; junction bases with no gene match: 7.

V and J are TRBV18 and TRBJ2-7; D perhaps matches TRBD1 (6 bases). This CDR3 comprises 13 residues. V lost 4 bases and J lost 2, with 9 bases in between. Germline loops: CDR1 KGHSH, CDR2 LQKENI. The CDR3 spells CASSRGQTYEQYF. The CDR3 region has the DNA TGTGCCAGCTCACGAGGACAGACCTACGAGCAGTACTTC. The full variable domain, with the rest looked up from reference TRBV18 and TRBJ2-7, is NAGVMQNPRHLVRRRGQEARLRCSPMKGHSHVYWYRQLPEEGLKFMVYLQKENIIDESGMPKERFSAEFPKEGPSILRIQQVVRGDSAAYFCASSRGQTYEQYFGPGTRLTVT.

V gene TRBV5-8 combines with J gene TRBJ2-1; D is unresolved. CDR1 and CDR2 (germline): SGHTS, YDEGEE. The ends were cut back, 2 bases at V and 7 bases at J, with 10 bases in the middle. This CDR3 is built from 13 residues. DNA for the CDR3: TGTGCCAGCAGCTTATTCACGGCTAATGAGCAGTTCTTC. This sequence encodes CASSLFTANEQFF.

This chain connects TRBV5-5 to TRBJ1-2; D is possibly TRBD1 (6 bases). V was pared by 6 bases and J by 8 bases, with 23 bases between. The germline V gene has CDR1 SGHKS and CDR2 YYEKEE (reference sequence). The CDR3 runs to 15 residues. The CDR3 protein is CASIKYPGEVYGYTF. CDR3 in DNA: TGTGCCAGCATCAAATACCCAGGGGAGGTGTACGGCTACACCTTC.

This clone was observed a handful of times. V usage is TRBV10-3 and J usage is TRBJ2-5; the match to TRBD1 covers 7 bases. Germline values: CDR1 ENHRY, CDR2 SYGVKD. The J segment lost 0 bases and the V segment lost 6 bases, leaving 7 bases of the junction unmatched. This CDR3 contains 15 residues. The CDR3 here is CAIRSGTDHQETQYF. In nucleotides, the CDR3 is TGTGCCATCAGATCCGGGACAGACCACCAAGAGACCCAGTACTTC.

Of note for this clone: The junction does not match germline at one end; this may be a read error. Other DNA sequences within the sample encode an identical CDR3. The rearrangement joins TRBV6-5 to TRBJ1-2; D gene ambiguous. Germline loops: CDR1 MNHEY, CDR2 SVGAGI. The CDR3 has 12 residues. The CDR3 reads CASSPGGYGYTF. The CDR3 DNA reads as TGTGCCAGCAGTCCCGGAGGCTATGGCTATACCTTC.

The genes are TRBV14 and TRBJ2-7, with 8 bases identical to TRBD1. Per germline, CDR1 SGHDN and CDR2 FVKESK. CDR3 size: 13 residues. The junction had 3 bases not matched to a gene; V was cut back by 6 bases and J by 2 bases. CDR3 DNA: TGTGCCAGCAGACGGACAGGGACCTACGAGCAGTACTTC. Its protein is CASRRTGTYEQYF.

The table lists this clone with many counts. This chain uses TRBV2 with TRBJ2-7, with D possibly TRBD2 on 5 matching bases. There are 14 residues in the CDR3. The V end was cut by 3 bases, the J end by 1 base, with 10 bases between. CDR1 SNHLY and CDR2 FYNNEI come from the germline V gene. This CDR3 reads CASSDGVPSYEQYF. CDR3 coding DNA: TGTGCCAGCAGTGACGGGGTTCCATCCTACGAGCAGTACTTC.

This clone was counted a few times. The rearrangement uses TRBV19 and TRBJ2-7; D not certain. Germline lookup yields CDR1 LNHDA and CDR2 SQIVND (reference sequence). Trimming pared 5 bases from V and 2 bases from J, leaving 13 bases between. The CDR3 has 14 amino acids. CDR3 protein: CASSLRAIAYEQYF. CDR3 DNA sequence: TGTGCCAGTAGTTTAAGGGCGATAGCCTACGAGCAGTACTTC. Looking up the rest from reference TRBV19 and TRBJ2-7 gives the full variable domain: DGGITQSPKYLFRKEGQNVTLSCEQNLNHDAMYWYRQDPGQGLRLIYYSQIVNDFQKGDIAEGYSVSREKKESFPLTVTSAQKNPTAFYLCASSLRAIAYEQYFGPGTRLTVT.